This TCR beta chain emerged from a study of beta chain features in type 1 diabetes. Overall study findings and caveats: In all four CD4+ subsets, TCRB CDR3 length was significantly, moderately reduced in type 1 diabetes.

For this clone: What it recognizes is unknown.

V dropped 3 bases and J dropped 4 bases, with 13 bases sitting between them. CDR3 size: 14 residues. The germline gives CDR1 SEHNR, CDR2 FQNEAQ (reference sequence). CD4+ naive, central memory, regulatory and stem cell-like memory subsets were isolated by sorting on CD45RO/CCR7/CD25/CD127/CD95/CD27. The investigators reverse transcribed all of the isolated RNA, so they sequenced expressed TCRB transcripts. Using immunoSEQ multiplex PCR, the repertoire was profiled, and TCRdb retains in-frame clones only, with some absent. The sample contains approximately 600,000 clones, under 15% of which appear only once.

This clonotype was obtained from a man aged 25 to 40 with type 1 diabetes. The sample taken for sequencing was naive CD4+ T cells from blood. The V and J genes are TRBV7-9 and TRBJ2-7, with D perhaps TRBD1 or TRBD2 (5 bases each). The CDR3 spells CASSFRGGYYEQYF. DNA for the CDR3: TGTGCCAGCAGCTTTAGGGGCGGGTATTACGAGCAGTACTTC. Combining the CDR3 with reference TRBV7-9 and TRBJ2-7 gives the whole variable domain DTGVSQNPRHKITKRGQNVTFRCDPISEHNRLYWYRQTLGQGPEFLTYFQNEAQLEKSRLLSDRFSAERPKGSFSTLEIQRTEQGDSAMYLCASSFRGGYYEQYFGPGTRLTVT.